The 23 T cell receptor beta chains given below trace back to one sample, sequenced in a study of graft-versus-host responses after intestinal transplantation. Data came from immunoSEQ multiplex PCR; TCRdb stores just in-frame clones and leaves some out. The sample shows 80,000 to 95,000 clones, about 93% of them seen only once. Their antigens are not known. The input for sequencing was unstimulated CD8+ T cells sorted from spleen or lymph node cells, taken before intestinal transplant. The receptors here all came from a human donor who received an intestinal transplant.

The chain carries TRBV23-1 and TRBJ1-2; perhaps TRBD1 as D (6 bases). TRBV23-1 is an ORF, and what it does is uncertain. The CDR3 runs to 12 residues. The V and J ends lost 4 bases and 8 bases respectively, with 11 bases between them. In DNA form, the CDR3 reads TGCGCCAGCAGTCCAACAGGGAACGGCTACACCTTC. This translates into CASSPTGNGYTF.

Comment on this clone: An end of the junction does not agree with germline; a read error may underlie this. V and J are TRBV7-9 and TRBJ2-5, with 8 bases lining up with TRBD1. This CDR3 is built from 11 residues. From germline, CDR1 is SEHNR and CDR2 FQNEAQ (reference sequence). The chain's CDR3 is CASRGLETQYF. Written as DNA, the CDR3 is TGTGCTAGCAGGGGGCTGGAGACCCAGTACTTC.

This rearrangement joins TRBV5-1 to TRBJ2-7, with D unclear. CDR1 and CDR2 (germline): SGHRS, YFSETQ. This CDR3 region has 13 residues. V was pared by 4 bases and J by 0 bases, with 8 bases between. For the CDR3, the DNA is TGCGCCAGCAGCCCGGAGAGCTCCTACGAGCAGTACTTC. It is translated as CASSPESSYEQYF. Filled out from reference TRBV5-1 and TRBJ2-7, the complete variable domain reads KAGVTQTPRYLIKTRGQQVTLSCSPISGHRSVSWYQQTPGQGLQFLFEYFSETQRNKGNFPGRFSGRQFSNSRSEMNVSTLELGDSALYLCASSPESSYEQYFGPGTRLTVT.

The genes are TRBV15 and TRBJ1-1; D is ambiguous. V lost 4 bases, J lost 1 base, and 13 bases lay in between. The CDR3 is 15 amino acids. Per the germline V gene, CDR1 is LNHNV and CDR2 is YYDKDF (reference sequence). CDR3 bases: TGTGCCACCAGCACATTCAGGACTGGGAACACTGAAGCTTTCTTT. Residues: CATSTFRTGNTEAFF.

CDR3 DNA: TGTGCCTGGAGAGATACAACAGGGCCCCAATCCCCCCAGCATTTT. Translating it yields CAWRDTTGPQSPQHF. J is TRBJ1-5 and V is TRBV30; D is possibly TRBD1 (6 bases). The length of the CDR3 is 15 residues. The germline CDR1 and CDR2 sequences are GTSNPN and SVGIG (reference sequence). V lost 3 bases and J 10 bases, leaving 22 bases between the germline ends. Combining the CDR3 with reference TRBV30 and TRBJ1-5 gives the whole variable domain SQTIHQWPATLVQPVGSPLSLECTVEGTSNPNLYWYRQAAGRGLQLLFYSVGIGQISSEVPQNLSASRPQDRQFILSSKKLLLSDSGFYLCAWRDTTGPQSPQHFGDGTRLSIL.

This clone has a single count. The chain joins TRBV4-3 to TRBJ1-2; D is undetermined. Looked up from germline, CDR1 is LGHNA and CDR2 is YSLEER. The CDR3 contains 16 residues. Trimming left V 4 bases short and J 3 bases short, with 18 bases between. CDR3 bases: TGCGCCAGCAGCCCCCTGGGCGTCCTCGGGGACTATGGCTACACCTTC. Protein sequence: CASSPLGVLGDYGYTF.

The gene calls are TRBV7-9 and TRBJ2-7; 9 nucleotides match TRBD2. The CDR3 is 15 residues long. The junction had 3 bases not matched to a gene; V was cut back by 1 base and J by 2 bases. CDR1 is SEHNR and CDR2 is FQNEAQ in the germline V gene (reference sequence). This CDR3 reads CASSLGLAGPYEQYF. CDR3 bases: TGTGCCAGCAGCTTAGGGCTAGCGGGGCCCTACGAGCAGTACTTC.

Concerning this clone itself: At the DNA level, this CDR3 is encoded by other sequences in the same sample as well. The chain joins TRBV27 to TRBJ2-2; TRBD2 might be the D (5 bases). The CDR3 contains 15 residues. Per germline, CDR1 MNHEY and CDR2 SMNVEV (reference sequence). Trimming took off 3 bases at V and 1 base at J, with 9 bases between the two ends. The CDR3 DNA sequence: TGTGCCAGCAGTTTCTCCGGGGAGAACACCGGGGAGCTGTTTTTT. Translating gives CASSFSGENTGELFF.

This chain joins TRBV21-1 and TRBJ1-1; the table calls TRBD1, which could not be checked here. TRBV21-1 is assigned pseudogene status. The CDR3 consists of 14 residues. The CDR3 loop is CASSKGLRGSFAFF. The CDR3 DNA sequence: TGTGCCAGCAGCAAAGGGCTCAGGGGATCGTTCGCTTTCTTT.

Concerning this clone: The junction does not match germline at one end; this may be a read error. The V gene is TRBV9, the J gene TRBJ2-5; TRBD1 might be the D (6 bases). CDR1 is SGDLS and CDR2 is YYNGEE in the germline V gene. This CDR3 comprises 13 residues. The CDR3 reads CVSSLAGEETQYF. In DNA, the CDR3 is TGTGTCAGCAGCCTGGCAGGGGAAGAGACCCAGTACTTC.

The chain has TRBV7-8 and TRBJ2-3, with 12 bases lining up with TRBD2. The CDR3 is 17 residues long. Trimming took 1 base from V and 3 from J; bases not matched to a gene: 5. Germline CDR1 reads SGHVS; CDR2 reads FQNEAQ. The CDR3 reads CASSLGLAGGPTDTQYF. CDR3 coding DNA: TGTGCCAGCAGCTTAGGGCTAGCGGGGGGGCCTACAGATACGCAGTATTTT.

The rearrangement uses TRBV27 and TRBJ2-5; the match to TRBD1 covers 7 bases. CDR1 and CDR2 from the germline V gene are MNHEY and SMNVEV (reference sequence). With 5 bases clipped from V and 5 bases from J, the junction kept 11 bases outside the gene matches. The CDR3 has 15 residues. The CDR3 bases are TGTGCCAGCAGTCGTTGGACAGGAGGAGAGGAGACCCAGTACTTC. Its protein is CASSRWTGGEETQYF.

The chain couples TRBV19 to TRBJ2-1; 8 nucleotides align to TRBD2. The junction had 3 bases not matched to a gene; V was cut back by 4 bases and J by 1 base. The CDR3 sequence is 15 residues long. Germline V gene data show CDR1 as LNHDA and CDR2 as SQIVND (reference sequence). The CDR3 DNA follows: TGTGCCAGTAGTAGCGGGGGGACATCCTACAATGAGCAGTTCTTC. Translated, it gives CASSSGGTSYNEQFF.

This chain uses TRBV29-1 with TRBJ2-3, with TRBD1 matching 10 bases. The V and J ends lost 3 bases and 4 bases, in that order; junction bases with no gene match: 7. The CDR3 totals 15 residues. The germline V gene has CDR1 SQVTM and CDR2 ANQGSEA. CDR3 DNA: TGCAGCGTTGATGCGTCGGACAGGGGGTCAGATACGCAGTATTTT. Protein product: CSVDASDRGSDTQYF.

The gene calls are TRBV5-1 and TRBJ2-3; TRBD2 agrees at 12 bases. The trim removed 6 bases at V and 4 bases at J, leaving 3 bases unmatched. Germline CDR1 and CDR2: SGHRS and YFSETQ. The CDR3 has 14 residues. CDR3 residues: CASNLAGGPDTQYF. The CDR3 DNA sequence: TGCGCCAGCAACCTAGCGGGGGGGCCAGATACGCAGTATTTT. Drawing the rest from reference TRBV5-1 and TRBJ2-3, the complete variable domain is KAGVTQTPRYLIKTRGQQVTLSCSPISGHRSVSWYQQTPGQGLQFLFEYFSETQRNKGNFPGRFSGRQFSNSRSEMNVSTLELGDSALYLCASNLAGGPDTQYFGPGTRLTVL.

V and J are TRBV6-1 and TRBJ2-1; 9 bases are a match to TRBD1. CDR1 and CDR2 from the germline V gene are MNHNS and SASEGT. The CDR3 consists of 14 residues. The V gene end was trimmed by 4 bases and the J gene end by 4 bases; junction bases not matched to a gene: 2. The CDR3 loop reads CASSGDRAYNEQFF. The CDR3 nucleotides are TGTGCCAGCAGTGGGGACAGGGCGTACAATGAGCAGTTCTTC.

V and J are TRBV7-9 and TRBJ1-1; no clear D. Trimming took 4 bases from V and 1 from J, leaving 13 bases between them. The CDR3 loop spans 15 amino acids. Germline CDR1 reads SEHNR; CDR2 reads FQNEAQ (reference sequence). CDR3: CASSSADTANTEAFF. Here the CDR3 DNA reads TGTGCCAGCAGCTCGGCCGATACAGCGAACACTGAAGCTTTCTTT.

The chain combines TRBV25-1 with TRBJ1-1; D may be TRBD1 (6 bases). CDR1 and CDR2 (germline): MGHDK, SYGVNS. CDR3 length equals 14 residues. The V end lost 6 bases, the J end lost 4 bases, and 15 bases lay between the germline ends. The CDR3 coding sequence is TGTGCCAGCAGCGAACCGGGACACCGCACTGAAGCTTTCTTT. Its protein product is CASSEPGHRTEAFF. The whole variable domain, filled in from reference TRBV25-1 and TRBJ1-1, reads EADIYQTPRYLVIGTGKKITLECSQTMGHDKMYWYQQDPGMELHLIHYSYGVNSTEKGDLSSESTVSRIRTEHFPLTLESARPSHTSQYLCASSEPGHRTEAFFGQGTRLTVV.

This CDR3 reads CASSNLQGAETQYF. Here the CDR3 DNA reads TGTGCCAGCAGCAACCTGCAGGGGGCGGAGACCCAGTACTTC. The J gene is TRBJ2-5, the V gene TRBV21-1; the table assigns TRBD1, which was not confirmed against the DNA. TRBV21-1 is noted as a pseudogene. The CDR3 runs to 14 residues.

The chain carries TRBV11-2 and TRBJ1-1, with 8 bases lining up with TRBD1. Germline CDR1 SGHAT, CDR2 FQNNGV. CDR3 size: 17 residues. Trimming cost V 1 base and J 2 bases; bases outside gene matches: 9. The CDR3 coding sequence is TGTGCCAGCAGCTTAGCTCCGCAGGGGGCAGAAAACACTGAAGCTTTCTTT. This translates into CASSLAPQGAENTEAFF.

CDR3 bases: TGTGCCAGTAGTATATCAGTCGGGGGGGAGTCAGATACGCAGTATTTT. Encoded protein: CASSISVGGESDTQYF. The chain couples TRBV19 to TRBJ2-3, with 8 bases aligning to TRBD2. With 2 bases clipped from V and 4 bases from J, the junction kept 8 bases outside the gene matches. This CDR3 has 16 amino acids. The germline CDR1 and CDR2 sequences are LNHDA and SQIVND (reference sequence).

The chain carries TRBV5-1 and TRBJ1-2, with D possibly being TRBD1 (5 bases). Germline V lookup: CDR1 SGHRS, CDR2 YFSETQ. V was shortened by 0 bases and J by 2 bases, with 17 bases between the two germline ends. This CDR3 contains 17 residues. In nucleotides, the CDR3 is TGCGCCAGCAGCTTGGGAGGAGGGGAAAAACAAAACTATGGCTACACCTTC. It specifies CASSLGGGEKQNYGYTF. The entire variable domain, with the rest obtained from reference TRBV5-1 and TRBJ1-2, is as follows: KAGVTQTPRYLIKTRGQQVTLSCSPISGHRSVSWYQQTPGQGLQFLFEYFSETQRNKGNFPGRFSGRQFSNSRSEMNVSTLELGDSALYLCASSLGGGEKQNYGYTFGSGTRLTVV.

This clone showed up just once. The rearrangement links TRBV9 to TRBJ2-7; 7 bases fit TRBD1. Per germline, CDR1 SGDLS and CDR2 YYNGEE. J gave up 6 bases and V 4 bases, and 4 bases lay outside the gene matches. This CDR3 is 12 amino acids long. The CDR3 is CASSPQGSEQYF. The CDR3 DNA follows: TGTGCCAGCAGCCCACAGGGGTCCGAGCAGTACTTC.